This T cell receptor beta chain is drawn from a study of shared clonotypes between healthy human individuals. There are 15 residues in the CDR3. With 3 bases removed from V and 4 bases from J, the gap between germline ends came to 15 bases. The germline gives CDR1 KGHSH, CDR2 LQKENI. Sequencing was performed with immunoSEQ multiplex PCR; in TCRdb, only in-frame clones are kept and a portion is missing. The table lists about 1.5 million clones, 98% of them singletons. The V and J genes are TRBV18 and TRBJ1-2, with D perhaps matching TRBD1 (6 bases). The source material was naive CD4+ T cells sorted from blood. Subset here: CD45RA+ positively selected. The TCR originated in a man under 40 in good health. DNA for the CDR3: TGTGCCAGCTCACCGGAAACAGGGATAGGCTATGGCTACACCTTC. This codes for CASSPETGIGYGYTF.